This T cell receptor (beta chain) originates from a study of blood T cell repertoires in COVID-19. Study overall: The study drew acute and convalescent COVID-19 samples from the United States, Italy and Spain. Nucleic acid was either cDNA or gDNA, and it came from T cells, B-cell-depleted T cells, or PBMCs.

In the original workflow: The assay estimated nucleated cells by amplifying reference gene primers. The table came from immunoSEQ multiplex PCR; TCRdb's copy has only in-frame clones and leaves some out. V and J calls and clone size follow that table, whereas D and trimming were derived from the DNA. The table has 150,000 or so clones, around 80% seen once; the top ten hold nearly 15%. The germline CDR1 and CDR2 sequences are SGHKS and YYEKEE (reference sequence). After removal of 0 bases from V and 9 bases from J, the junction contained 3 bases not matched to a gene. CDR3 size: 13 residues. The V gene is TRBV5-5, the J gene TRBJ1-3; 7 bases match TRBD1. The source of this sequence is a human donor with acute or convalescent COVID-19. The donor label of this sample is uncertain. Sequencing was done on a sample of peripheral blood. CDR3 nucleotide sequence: TGTGCCAGCAGCTTGGAACAGGGGAGCACCATATATTTT. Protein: CASSLEQGSTIYF.